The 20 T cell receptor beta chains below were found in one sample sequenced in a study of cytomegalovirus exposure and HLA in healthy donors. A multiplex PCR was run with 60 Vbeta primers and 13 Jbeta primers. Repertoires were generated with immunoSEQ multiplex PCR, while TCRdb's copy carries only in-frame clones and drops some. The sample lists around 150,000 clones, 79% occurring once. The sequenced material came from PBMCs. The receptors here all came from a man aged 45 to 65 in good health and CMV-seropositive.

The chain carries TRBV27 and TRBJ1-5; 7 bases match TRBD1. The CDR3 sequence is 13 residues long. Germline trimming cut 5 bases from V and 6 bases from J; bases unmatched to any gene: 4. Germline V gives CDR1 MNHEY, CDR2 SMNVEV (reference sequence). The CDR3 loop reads CASSRTGGQPQHF. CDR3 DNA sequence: TGTGCCAGCAGTAGGACAGGTGGTCAGCCCCAGCATTTT.

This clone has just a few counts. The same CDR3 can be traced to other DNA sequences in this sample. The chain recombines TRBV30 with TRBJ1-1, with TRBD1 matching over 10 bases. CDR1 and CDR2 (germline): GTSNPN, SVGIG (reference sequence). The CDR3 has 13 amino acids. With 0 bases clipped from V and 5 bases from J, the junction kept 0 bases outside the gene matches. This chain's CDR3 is CAWSVDRGTEAFF. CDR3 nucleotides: TGTGCCTGGAGTGTGGACAGGGGGACTGAAGCTTTCTTT.

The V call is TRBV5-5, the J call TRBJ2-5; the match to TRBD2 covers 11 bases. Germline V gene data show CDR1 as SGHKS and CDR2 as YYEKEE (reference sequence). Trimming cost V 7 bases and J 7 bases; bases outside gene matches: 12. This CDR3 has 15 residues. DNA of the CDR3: TGTGCCAGCTCCGAGACTAGCGGGGCCCGTTGGACCCAGTACTTC. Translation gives CASSETSGARWTQYF.

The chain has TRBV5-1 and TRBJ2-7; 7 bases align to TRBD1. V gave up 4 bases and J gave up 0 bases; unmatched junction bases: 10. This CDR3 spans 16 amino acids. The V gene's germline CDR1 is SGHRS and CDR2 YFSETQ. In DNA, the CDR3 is TGCGCCAGCAGCCCCGGATTGGGACAGATCTCCTACGAGCAGTACTTC. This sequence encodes CASSPGLGQISYEQYF.

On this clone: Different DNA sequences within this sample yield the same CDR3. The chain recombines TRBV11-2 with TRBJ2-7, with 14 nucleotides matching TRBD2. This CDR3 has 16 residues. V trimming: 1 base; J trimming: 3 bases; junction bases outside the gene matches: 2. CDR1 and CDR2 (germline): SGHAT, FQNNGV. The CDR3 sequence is CASSLVGTSGSYEQYF. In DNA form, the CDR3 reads TGTGCCAGCAGCTTAGTCGGGACTAGCGGGAGCTACGAGCAGTACTTC. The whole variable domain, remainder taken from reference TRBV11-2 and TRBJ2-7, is EAGVAQSPRYKIIEKRQSVAFWCNPISGHATLYWYQQILGQGPKLLIQFQNNGVVDDSQLPKDRFSAERLKGVDSTLKIQPAKLEDSAVYLCASSLVGTSGSYEQYFGPGTRLTVT.

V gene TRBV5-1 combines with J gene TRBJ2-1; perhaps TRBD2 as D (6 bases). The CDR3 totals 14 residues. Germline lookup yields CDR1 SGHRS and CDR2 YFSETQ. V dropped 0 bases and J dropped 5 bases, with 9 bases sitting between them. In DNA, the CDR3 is TGCGCCAGCAGCTTGGTGGCGGGAAACAATGAGCAGTTCTTC. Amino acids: CASSLVAGNNEQFF.

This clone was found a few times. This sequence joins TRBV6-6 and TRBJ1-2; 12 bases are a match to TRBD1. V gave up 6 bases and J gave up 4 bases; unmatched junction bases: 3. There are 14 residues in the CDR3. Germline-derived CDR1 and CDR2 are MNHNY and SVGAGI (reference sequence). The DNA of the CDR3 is TGTGCCAGCAGAGGGGACAGGGGGCTCTATGGCTACACCTTC. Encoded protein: CASRGDRGLYGYTF.

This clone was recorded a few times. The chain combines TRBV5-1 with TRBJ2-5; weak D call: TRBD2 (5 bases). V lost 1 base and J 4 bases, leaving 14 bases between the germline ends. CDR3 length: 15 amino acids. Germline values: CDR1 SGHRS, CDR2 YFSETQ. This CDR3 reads CASSLKWEWAETQYF. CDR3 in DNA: TGCGCCAGCAGCTTGAAATGGGAGTGGGCAGAGACCCAGTACTTC.

CDR3 region: CAISTGPMSSYNEQFF. CDR3 DNA: TGTGCCATCTCGACTGGCCCCATGAGCTCCTACAATGAGCAGTTCTTC. J is TRBJ2-1 and V is TRBV5-4; D gene unclear. The CDR3 length is 16 residues. From germline, CDR1 is SGHNT and CDR2 YYREEE (reference sequence). Trimming took off 9 bases at V and 0 bases at J, with 19 bases between the two ends.

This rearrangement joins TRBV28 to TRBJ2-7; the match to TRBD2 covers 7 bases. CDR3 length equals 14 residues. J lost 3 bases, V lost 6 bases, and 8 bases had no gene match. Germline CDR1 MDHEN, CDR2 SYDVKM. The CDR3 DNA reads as TGTGCCAGCAGGGAAGGCGGGAGAGGCTACGAGCAGTACTTC. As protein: CASREGGRGYEQYF.

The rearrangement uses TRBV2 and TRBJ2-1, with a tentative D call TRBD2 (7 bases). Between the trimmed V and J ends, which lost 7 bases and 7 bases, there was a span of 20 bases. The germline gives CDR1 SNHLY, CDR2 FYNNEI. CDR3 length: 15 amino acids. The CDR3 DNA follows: TGTGCCAGCACTCAGGGGCGGACTAGTGGAAATGAGCAGTTCTTC. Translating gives CASTQGRTSGNEQFF.

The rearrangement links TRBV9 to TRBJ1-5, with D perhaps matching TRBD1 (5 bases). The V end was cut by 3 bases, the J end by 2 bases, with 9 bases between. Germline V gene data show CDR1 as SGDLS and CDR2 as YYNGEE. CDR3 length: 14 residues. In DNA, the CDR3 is TGTGCCAGCAGCGACGGGGGAGGCAATCAGCCCCAGCATTTT. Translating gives CASSDGGGNQPQHF.

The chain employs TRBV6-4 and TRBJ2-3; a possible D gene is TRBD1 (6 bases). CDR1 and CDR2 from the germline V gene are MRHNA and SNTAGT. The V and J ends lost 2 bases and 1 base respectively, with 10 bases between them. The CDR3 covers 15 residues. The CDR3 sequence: CASSDGAGGTDTQYF. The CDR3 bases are TGTGCCAGCAGTGACGGGGCAGGGGGCACAGATACGCAGTATTTT.

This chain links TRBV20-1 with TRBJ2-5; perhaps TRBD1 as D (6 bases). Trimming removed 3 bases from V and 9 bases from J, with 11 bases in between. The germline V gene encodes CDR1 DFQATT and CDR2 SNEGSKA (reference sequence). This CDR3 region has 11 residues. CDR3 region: CSASPEGAQYF. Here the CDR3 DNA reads TGCAGTGCTAGCCCTGAGGGGGCCCAGTACTTC.

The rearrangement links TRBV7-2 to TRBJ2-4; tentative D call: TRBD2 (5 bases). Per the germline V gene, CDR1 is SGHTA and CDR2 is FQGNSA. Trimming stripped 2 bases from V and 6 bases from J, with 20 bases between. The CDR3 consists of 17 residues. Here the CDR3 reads CASSLSISYAGGNIQYF. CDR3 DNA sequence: TGTGCCAGCAGCTTATCTATTTCGTACGCCGGAGGAAACATTCAGTACTTC.

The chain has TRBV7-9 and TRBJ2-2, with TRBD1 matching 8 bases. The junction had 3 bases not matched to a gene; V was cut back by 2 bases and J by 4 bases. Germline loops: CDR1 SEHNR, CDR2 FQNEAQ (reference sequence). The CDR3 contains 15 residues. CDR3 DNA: TGTGCCAGCAGCTTATGGACAGGGTCCACCGGGGAGCTGTTTTTT. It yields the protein CASSLWTGSTGELFF.

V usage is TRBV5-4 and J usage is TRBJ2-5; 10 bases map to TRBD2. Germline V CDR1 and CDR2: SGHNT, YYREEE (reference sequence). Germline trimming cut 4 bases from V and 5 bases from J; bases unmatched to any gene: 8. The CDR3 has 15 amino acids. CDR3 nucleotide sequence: TGTGCCAGCAGCGTTACCGGGACTAGCGCCGAGACCCAGTACTTC. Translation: CASSVTGTSAETQYF.

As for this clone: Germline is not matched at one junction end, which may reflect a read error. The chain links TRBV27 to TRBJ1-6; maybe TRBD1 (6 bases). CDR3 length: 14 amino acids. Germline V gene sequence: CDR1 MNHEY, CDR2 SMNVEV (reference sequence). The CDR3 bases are TGTGCCAGCAGCCTAGGGCCAGGGGTTCCACCCCCCCACTTT. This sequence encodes CASSLGPGVPPPHF.

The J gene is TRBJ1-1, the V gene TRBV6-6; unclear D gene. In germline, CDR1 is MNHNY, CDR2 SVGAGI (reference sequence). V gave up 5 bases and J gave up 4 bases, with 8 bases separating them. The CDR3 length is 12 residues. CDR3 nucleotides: TGTGCCAGCAGTATAGACACCACTGAAGCTTTCTTT. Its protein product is CASSIDTTEAFF.

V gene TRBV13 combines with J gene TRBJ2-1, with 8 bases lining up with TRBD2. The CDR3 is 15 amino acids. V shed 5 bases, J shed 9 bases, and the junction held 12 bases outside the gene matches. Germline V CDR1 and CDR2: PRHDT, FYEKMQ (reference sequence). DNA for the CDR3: TGTGCCAGCAGCCCCACAGCGGGAGTTAAGGGTGAGCAGTTCTTC. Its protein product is CASSPTAGVKGEQFF.